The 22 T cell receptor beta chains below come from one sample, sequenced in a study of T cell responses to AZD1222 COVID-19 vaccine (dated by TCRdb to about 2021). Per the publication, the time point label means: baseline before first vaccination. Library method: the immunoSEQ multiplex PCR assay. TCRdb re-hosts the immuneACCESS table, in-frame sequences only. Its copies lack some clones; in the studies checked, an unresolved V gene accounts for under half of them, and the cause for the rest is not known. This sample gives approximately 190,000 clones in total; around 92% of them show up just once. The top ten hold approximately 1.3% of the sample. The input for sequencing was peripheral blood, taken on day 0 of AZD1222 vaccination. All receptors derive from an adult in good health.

The CDR3 DNA is TGCGCCAGCAGGGGGGACAATGAAAAACTGTTTTTT. Encoded protein: CASRGDNEKLFF. The rearrangement uses TRBV5-1 and TRBJ1-4; a possible D gene is TRBD1 (5 bases). V was pared by 5 bases and J by 5 bases, with 7 bases between. The germline gives CDR1 SGHRS, CDR2 YFSETQ. The CDR3 sequence is 12 residues long.

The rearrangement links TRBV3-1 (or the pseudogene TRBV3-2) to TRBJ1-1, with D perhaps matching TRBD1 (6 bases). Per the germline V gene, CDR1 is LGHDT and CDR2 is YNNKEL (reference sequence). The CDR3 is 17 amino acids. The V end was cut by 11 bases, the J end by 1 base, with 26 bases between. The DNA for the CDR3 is TGTGCCCGAGGCCGGGGGCTCCCGATCATGAGGAACACTGAAGCTTTCTTT. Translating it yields CARGRGLPIMRNTEAFF.

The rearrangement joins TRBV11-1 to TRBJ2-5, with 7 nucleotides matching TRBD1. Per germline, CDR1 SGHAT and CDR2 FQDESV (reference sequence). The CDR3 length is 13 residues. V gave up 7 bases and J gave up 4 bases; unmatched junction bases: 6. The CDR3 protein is CASTRDSRETQYF. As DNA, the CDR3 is TGTGCCAGCACCAGGGACAGTCGAGAGACCCAGTACTTC.

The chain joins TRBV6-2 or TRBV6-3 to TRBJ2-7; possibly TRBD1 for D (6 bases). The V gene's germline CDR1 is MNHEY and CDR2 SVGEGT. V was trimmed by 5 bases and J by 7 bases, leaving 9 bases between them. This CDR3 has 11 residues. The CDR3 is CASSHRVEQYF. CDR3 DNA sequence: TGTGCCAGCAGTCACAGGGTAGAGCAGTACTTC.

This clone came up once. CDR3: CASSTRGTALEKLFF. The CDR3 nucleotides are TGTGCCAGCAGTACAAGGGGGACAGCTCTTGAAAAACTGTTTTTT. V is TRBV27 and J is TRBJ1-4; 7 nucleotides match TRBD1. Germline assignment: CDR1 MNHEY and CDR2 SMNVEV (reference sequence). CDR3 size: 15 residues. After removal of 5 bases from V and 7 bases from J, the junction contained 10 bases not matched to a gene.

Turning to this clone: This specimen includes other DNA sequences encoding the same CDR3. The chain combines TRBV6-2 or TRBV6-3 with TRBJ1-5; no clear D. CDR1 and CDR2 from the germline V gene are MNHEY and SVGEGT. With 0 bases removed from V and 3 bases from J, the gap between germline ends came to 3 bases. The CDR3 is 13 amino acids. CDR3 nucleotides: TGTGCCAGCAGTTACTCGTCCAATCAGCCCCAGCATTTT. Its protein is CASSYSSNQPQHF.

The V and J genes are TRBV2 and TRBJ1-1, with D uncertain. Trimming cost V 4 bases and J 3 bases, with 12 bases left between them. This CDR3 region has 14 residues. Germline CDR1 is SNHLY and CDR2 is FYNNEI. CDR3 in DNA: TGTGCCAGCAGTGTTGGGGTGCTTGACACTGAAGCTTTCTTT. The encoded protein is CASSVGVLDTEAFF. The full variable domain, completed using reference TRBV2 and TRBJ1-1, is EPEVTQTPSHQVTQMGQEVILRCVPISNHLYFYWYRQILGQKVEFLVSFYNNEISEKSEIFDDQFSVERPDGSNFTLKIRSTKLEDSAMYFCASSVGVLDTEAFFGQGTRLTVV.

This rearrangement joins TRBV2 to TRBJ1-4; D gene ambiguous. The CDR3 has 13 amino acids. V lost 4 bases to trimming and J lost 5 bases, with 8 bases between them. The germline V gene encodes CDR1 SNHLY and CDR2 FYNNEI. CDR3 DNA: TGTGCCAGCAGTGGTGTGGGGAATGAAAAACTGTTTTTT. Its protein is CASSGVGNEKLFF.

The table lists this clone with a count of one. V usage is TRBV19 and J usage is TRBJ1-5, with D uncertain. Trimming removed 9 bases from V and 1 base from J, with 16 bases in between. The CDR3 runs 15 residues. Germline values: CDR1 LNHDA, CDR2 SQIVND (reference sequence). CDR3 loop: CASIDGVGSNQPQHF. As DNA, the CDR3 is TGTGCCAGCATAGACGGGGTCGGGAGCAATCAGCCCCAGCATTTT.

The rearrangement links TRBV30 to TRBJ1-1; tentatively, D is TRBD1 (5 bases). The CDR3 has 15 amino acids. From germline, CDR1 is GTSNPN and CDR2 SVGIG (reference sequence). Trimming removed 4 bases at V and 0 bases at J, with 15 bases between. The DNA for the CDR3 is TGTGCCTGGACCTCCAGGGCAGGGATGAACACTGAAGCTTTCTTT. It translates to CAWTSRAGMNTEAFF. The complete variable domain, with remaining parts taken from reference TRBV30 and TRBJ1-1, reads SQTIHQWPATLVQPVGSPLSLECTVEGTSNPNLYWYRQAAGRGLQLLFYSVGIGQISSEVPQNLSASRPQDRQFILSSKKLLLSDSGFYLCAWTSRAGMNTEAFFGQGTRLTVV.

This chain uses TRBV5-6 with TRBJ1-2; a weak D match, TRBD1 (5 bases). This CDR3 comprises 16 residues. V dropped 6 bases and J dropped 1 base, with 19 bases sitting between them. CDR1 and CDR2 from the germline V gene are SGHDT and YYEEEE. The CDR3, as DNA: TGTGCCAGCATCATACACCGGACACCCATTAACTATGGCTACACCTTC. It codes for CASIIHRTPINYGYTF. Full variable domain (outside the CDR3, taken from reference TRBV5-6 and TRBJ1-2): DAGVTQSPTHLIKTRGQQVTLRCSPKSGHDTVSWYQQALGQGPQFIFQYYEEEERQRGNFPDRFSGHQFPNYSSELNVNALLLGDSALYLCASIIHRTPINYGYTFGSGTRLTVV.

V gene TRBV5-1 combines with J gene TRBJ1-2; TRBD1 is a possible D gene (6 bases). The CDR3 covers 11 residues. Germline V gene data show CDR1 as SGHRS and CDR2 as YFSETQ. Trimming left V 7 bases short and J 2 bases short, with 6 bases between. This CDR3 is CASGQNYGYTF. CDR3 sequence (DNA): TGCGCCAGCGGACAGAACTATGGCTACACCTTC.

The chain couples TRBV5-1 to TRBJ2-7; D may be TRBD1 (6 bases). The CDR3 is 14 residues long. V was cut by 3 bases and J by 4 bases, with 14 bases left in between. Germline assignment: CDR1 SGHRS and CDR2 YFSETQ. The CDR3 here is CASSSQGLRYEQYF. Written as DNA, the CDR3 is TGCGCCAGCAGCTCCCAGGGGCTCAGGTACGAGCAGTACTTC.

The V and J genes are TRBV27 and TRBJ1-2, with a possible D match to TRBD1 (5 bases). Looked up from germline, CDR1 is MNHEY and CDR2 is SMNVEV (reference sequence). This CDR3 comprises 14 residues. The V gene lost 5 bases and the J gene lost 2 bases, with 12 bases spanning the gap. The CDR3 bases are TGTGCCAGCAGTGAACTCAGGGCGAACTATGGCTACACCTTC. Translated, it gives CASSELRANYGYTF.

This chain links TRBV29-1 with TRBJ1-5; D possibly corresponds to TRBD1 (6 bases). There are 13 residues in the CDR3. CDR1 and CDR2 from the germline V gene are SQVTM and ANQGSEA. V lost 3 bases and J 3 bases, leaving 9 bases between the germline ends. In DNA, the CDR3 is TGCAGCGTTGAGGCAGGGGTCAATCAGCCCCAGCATTTT. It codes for CSVEAGVNQPQHF.

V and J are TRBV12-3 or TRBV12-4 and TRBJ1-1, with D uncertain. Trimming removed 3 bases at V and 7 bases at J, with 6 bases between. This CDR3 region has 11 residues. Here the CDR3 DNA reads TGTGCCAGCAGTTTTAAAGGTGAAGCTTTCTTT. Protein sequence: CASSFKGEAFF.

Here the CDR3 reads CASSGTGLSNEKLFF. CDR3 bases: TGCGCCAGCAGCGGAACAGGGCTATCTAATGAAAAACTGTTTTTT. The V gene is TRBV5-1, the J gene TRBJ1-4, with D tentatively TRBD1 (6 bases). The CDR3 consists of 15 residues. Germline V CDR1 and CDR2: SGHRS, YFSETQ. V dropped 4 bases and J dropped 3 bases, with 13 bases sitting between them. Together with reference TRBV5-1 and TRBJ1-4, the CDR3 gives the full variable domain: KAGVTQTPRYLIKTRGQQVTLSCSPISGHRSVSWYQQTPGQGLQFLFEYFSETQRNKGNFPGRFSGRQFSNSRSEMNVSTLELGDSALYLCASSGTGLSNEKLFFGSGTQLSVL.

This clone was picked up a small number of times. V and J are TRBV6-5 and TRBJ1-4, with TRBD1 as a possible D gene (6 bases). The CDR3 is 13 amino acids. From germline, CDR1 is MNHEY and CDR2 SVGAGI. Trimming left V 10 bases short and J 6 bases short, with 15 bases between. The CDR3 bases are TGTGCCATCAGGACCTGGGGGCATGAAAAACTGTTTTTT. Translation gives CAIRTWGHEKLFF.

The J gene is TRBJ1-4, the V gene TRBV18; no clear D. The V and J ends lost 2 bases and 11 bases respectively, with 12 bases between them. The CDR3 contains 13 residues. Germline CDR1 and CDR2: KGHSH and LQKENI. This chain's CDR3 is CASSPGFVEKLFF. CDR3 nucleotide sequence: TGTGCCAGCTCACCAGGGTTTGTGGAGAAACTGTTTTTT.

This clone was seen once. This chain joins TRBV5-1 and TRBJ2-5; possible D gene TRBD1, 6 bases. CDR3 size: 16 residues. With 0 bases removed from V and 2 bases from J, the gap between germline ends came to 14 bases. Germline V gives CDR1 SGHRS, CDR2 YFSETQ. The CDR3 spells CASSLGFSQGQETQYF. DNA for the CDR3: TGCGCCAGCAGCTTGGGTTTCTCACAGGGACAAGAGACCCAGTACTTC.

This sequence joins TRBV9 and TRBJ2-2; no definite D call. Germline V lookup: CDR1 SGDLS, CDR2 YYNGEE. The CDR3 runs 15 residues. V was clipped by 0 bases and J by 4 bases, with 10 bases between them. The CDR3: CASSVATASTGELFF. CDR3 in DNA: TGTGCCAGCAGCGTAGCCACAGCATCCACCGGGGAGCTGTTTTTT.

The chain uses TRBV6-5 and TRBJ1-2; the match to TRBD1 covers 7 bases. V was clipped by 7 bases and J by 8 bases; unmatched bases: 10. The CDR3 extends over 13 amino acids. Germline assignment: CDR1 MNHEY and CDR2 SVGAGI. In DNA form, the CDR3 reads TGTGCCAGCAAGGCGTTACAGGGGAACGGCTACACCTTC. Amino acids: CASKALQGNGYTF.